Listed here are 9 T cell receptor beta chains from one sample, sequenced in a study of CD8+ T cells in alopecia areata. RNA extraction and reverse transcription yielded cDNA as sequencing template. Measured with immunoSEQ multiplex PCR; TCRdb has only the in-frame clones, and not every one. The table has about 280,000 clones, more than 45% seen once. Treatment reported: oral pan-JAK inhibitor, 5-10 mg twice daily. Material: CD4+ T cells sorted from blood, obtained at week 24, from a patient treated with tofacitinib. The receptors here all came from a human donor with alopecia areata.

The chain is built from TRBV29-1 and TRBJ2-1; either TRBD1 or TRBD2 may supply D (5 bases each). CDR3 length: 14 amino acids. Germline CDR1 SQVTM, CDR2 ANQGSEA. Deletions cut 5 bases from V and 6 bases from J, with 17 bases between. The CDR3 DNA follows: TGCAGCGTTTTGGCCGTCGCAGGGACCAATGAGCAGTTCTTC. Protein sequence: CSVLAVAGTNEQFF.

The CDR3 sequence: CAISDGLGPQHF. The CDR3 DNA reads TGTGCCATCAGTGACGGGTTAGGGCCCCAGCATTTT. V and J are TRBV10-3 and TRBJ1-5; no clear D. V shed 3 bases and J shed 9 bases, with 9 bases lying between them. The CDR3 has 12 residues. Germline V gene sequence: CDR1 ENHRY, CDR2 SYGVKD.

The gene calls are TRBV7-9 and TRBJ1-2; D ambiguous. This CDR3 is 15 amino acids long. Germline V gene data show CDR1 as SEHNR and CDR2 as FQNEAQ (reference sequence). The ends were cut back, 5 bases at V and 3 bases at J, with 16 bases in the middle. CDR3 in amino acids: CASSQAGRSDYGYTF. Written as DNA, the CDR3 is TGTGCCAGCAGCCAGGCCGGCAGGTCTGACTATGGCTACACCTTC.

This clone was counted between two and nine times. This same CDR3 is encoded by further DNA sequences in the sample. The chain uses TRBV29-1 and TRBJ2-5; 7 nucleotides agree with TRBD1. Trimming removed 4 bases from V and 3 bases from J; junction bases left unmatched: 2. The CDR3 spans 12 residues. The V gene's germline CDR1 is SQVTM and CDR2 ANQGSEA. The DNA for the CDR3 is TGCAGCGTTGGGCAGGGGGAAGAGACCCAGTACTTC. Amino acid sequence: CSVGQGEETQYF.

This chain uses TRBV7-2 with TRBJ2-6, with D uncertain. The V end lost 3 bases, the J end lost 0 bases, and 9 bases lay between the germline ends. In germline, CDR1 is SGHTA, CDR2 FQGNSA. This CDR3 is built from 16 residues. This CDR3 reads CASSLGWGSGANVLTF. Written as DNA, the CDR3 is TGTGCCAGCAGCTTGGGCTGGGGCTCTGGGGCCAACGTCCTGACTTTC.

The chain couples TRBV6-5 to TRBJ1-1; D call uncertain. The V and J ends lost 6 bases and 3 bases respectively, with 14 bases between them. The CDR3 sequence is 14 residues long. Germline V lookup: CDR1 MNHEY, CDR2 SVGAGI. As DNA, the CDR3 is TGTGCCAGCAGCCACAAAATTCGGGACACTGAAGCTTTCTTT. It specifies CASSHKIRDTEAFF.

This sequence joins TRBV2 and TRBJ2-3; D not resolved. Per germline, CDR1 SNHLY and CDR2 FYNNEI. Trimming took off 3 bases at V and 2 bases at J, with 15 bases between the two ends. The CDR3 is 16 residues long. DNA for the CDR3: TGTGCCAGCAGTGACCTCCGAGAGGCTCCCACAGATACGCAGTATTTT. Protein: CASSDLREAPTDTQYF.

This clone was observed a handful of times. This CDR3 reads CASRLGQGQGNTIYF. CDR3 sequence (DNA): TGTGCCAGCAGACTGGGACAGGGACAAGGAAACACCATATATTTT. This chain uses TRBV7-9 with TRBJ1-3; 9 nucleotides line up with TRBD1. Per germline, CDR1 SEHNR and CDR2 FQNEAQ (reference sequence). CDR3 length: 15 residues. The V gene end was trimmed by 6 bases and the J gene end by 4 bases; junction bases not matched to a gene: 7.

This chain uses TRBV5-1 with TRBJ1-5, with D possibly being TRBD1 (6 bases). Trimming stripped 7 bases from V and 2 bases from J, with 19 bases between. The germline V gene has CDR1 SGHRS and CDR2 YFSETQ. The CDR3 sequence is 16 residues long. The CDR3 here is CASHGQLHFGNQPQHF. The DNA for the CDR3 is TGCGCCAGCCACGGACAGCTCCATTTCGGCAATCAGCCCCAGCATTTT.